One and the same sample provided the 26 T cell receptor beta chains below, sequenced in a study of blood T cells in healthy people across ages. With a J-beta primer mix and a sample-barcoded 5' primer, a second PCR ran roughly 7 to 11 cycles. Each CDR3 protein is one row after TCRdb ran MiXCR on the 5' RACE reads. The sample lists fewer than 950,000 distinct CDR3 sequences; 53% were seen once. Sequenced input: blood. The receptors stem from a man older than 75 in good health.

The table lists this clonotype with a few counts. This sequence joins TRBV7-9 and TRBJ2-5; 10 bases fit TRBD2. Germline assignment: CDR1 SEHNR and CDR2 FQNEAQ (reference sequence). Unmatched junction bases numbered 6, after V lost 6 bases and J lost 2 bases. This CDR3 spans 15 amino acids. The CDR3 coding sequence is TGTGCCAGCAGTGAAACTAGCGGGAATCAAGAGACCCAGTACTTC. Its translation: CASSETSGNQETQYF.

This clonotype was seen more than once but under ten times. The V call is TRBV7-2, the J call TRBJ2-5, with TRBD1 matching 7 bases. In germline, CDR1 is SGHTA, CDR2 FQGNSA. The CDR3 is 15 amino acids. V shed 4 bases and J 4 bases; nucleotides not matched to a gene: 9. DNA of the CDR3: TGTGCCAGCAGCTCCCACCCAGGGGGTGCAGAGACCCAGTACTTC. Translated, it gives CASSSHPGGAETQYF.

This chain connects TRBV28 to TRBJ2-7; weak D call: TRBD2 (6 bases). CDR1 and CDR2 from the germline V gene are MDHEN and SYDVKM. V dropped 5 bases and J dropped 2 bases, with 13 bases sitting between them. This CDR3 comprises 14 residues. CDR3 bases: TGTGCCAGCAGTCAGACTAGTATCCCCTACGAGCAGTACTTC. Its protein product is CASSQTSIPYEQYF.

The chain combines TRBV3-1 with TRBJ1-3; no clear D gene. CDR1 is LGHDT, CDR2 YNNKEL, per germline (reference sequence). The V gene lost 1 base and the J gene lost 2 bases, with 9 bases spanning the gap. The CDR3 consists of 15 residues. The chain's CDR3 is CASSQVREPGNTIYF. Here the CDR3 DNA reads TGTGCCAGCAGCCAAGTAAGGGAGCCTGGAAACACCATATATTTT.

This chain joins TRBV6-1 and TRBJ2-3; 7 bases fit TRBD1. Germline CDR1 is MNHNS and CDR2 is SASEGT. The CDR3 consists of 13 residues. V dropped 10 bases and J dropped 2; count of bases not matched to a gene: 6. CDR3 nucleotides: TGTGCCAACAAGGGACAGTTCACAGATACGCAGTATTTT. It encodes CANKGQFTDTQYF.

The chain uses TRBV20-1 and TRBJ2-5; the match to TRBD1 covers 11 bases. The better agreement between TRBJ2-7 and the DNA end casts doubt on the J call. Looked up from germline, CDR1 is DFQATT and CDR2 is SNEGSKA (reference sequence). The CDR3 runs 15 residues. The CDR3 DNA reads as TGCAGTGCCAATGGGGGGACAGGGGGTGTCTACGAGCAGTACTTC. Amino acid sequence: CSANGGTGGVYEQYF.

Only a few counts were recorded for this clonotype. The V gene is TRBV20-1, the J gene TRBJ2-3; weak D call: TRBD2 (6 bases). The V end lost 6 bases, the J end lost 0 bases, and 13 bases lay between the germline ends. Looked up from germline, CDR1 is DFQATT and CDR2 is SNEGSKA (reference sequence). This CDR3 comprises 14 residues. The CDR3 region has the DNA TGCAGTGCCCTAGCCAGCGGGAGCACAGATACGCAGTATTTT. It translates to CSALASGSTDTQYF.

The rearrangement uses TRBV5-1 and TRBJ2-2; TRBD2 is a possible D gene (6 bases). V shed 3 bases and J shed 6 bases, with 15 bases lying between them. The germline CDR1 and CDR2 sequences are SGHRS and YFSETQ. The CDR3 length is 15 residues. Here the CDR3 DNA reads TGCGCCAGCAGCTCTGGGGACTCCTTAGCCGGGGAGCTGTTTTTT. It specifies CASSSGDSLAGELFF.

The chain joins TRBV20-1 to TRBJ2-1; TRBD2 aligns across 7 bases. The CDR3 loop spans 15 amino acids. J lost 2 bases, V lost 1 base, and 5 bases had no gene match. Looked up from germline, CDR1 is DFQATT and CDR2 is SNEGSKA (reference sequence). The DNA for the CDR3 is TGCAGTGCTAGAGCTCCCGGACTAGCCTACAATGAGCAGTTCTTC. Residues: CSARAPGLAYNEQFF.

V is TRBV20-1 and J is TRBJ2-3; a weak D match, TRBD2 (6 bases). The germline gives CDR1 DFQATT, CDR2 SNEGSKA (reference sequence). The CDR3 has 14 residues. Trimming cost V 0 bases and J 14 bases, with 21 bases left between them. The CDR3 DNA is TGCAGTGCTAGAGATACGGGAGTGGGCAGATACGCGTATTTT. Translation: CSARDTGVGRYAYF.

The CDR3 DNA is TGTGCCATCAGTGACCTCCCTGAGGGGTCCTATGGCTACACCTTC. Translation gives CAISDLPEGSYGYTF. This chain links TRBV10-3 with TRBJ1-2; perhaps TRBD1 as D (5 bases). Germline CDR1 is ENHRY and CDR2 is SYGVKD. The CDR3 consists of 15 residues. Between the trimmed V and J ends, which lost 3 bases and 4 bases, there was a span of 15 bases.

The chain uses TRBV9 and TRBJ2-1; TRBD2 is a possible D gene (5 bases). V was shortened by 3 bases and J by 9 bases, with 13 bases between the two germline ends. Germline V gene lookup returns CDR1 SGDLS and CDR2 YYNGEE. The CDR3 is made up of 13 amino acids. Written as DNA, the CDR3 is TGTGCCAGCAGCGGTAGCGAGAGGAGTGAGCAGTTCTTC. Translating gives CASSGSERSEQFF.

V and J are TRBV14 and TRBJ1-1; 7 nucleotides match TRBD1. The CDR3 covers 14 residues. V was clipped by 1 base and J by 6 bases; unmatched bases: 5. Germline lookup yields CDR1 SGHDN and CDR2 FVKESK. In DNA, the CDR3 is TGTGCCAGCAGCCAAGTAAACAGGGGAGCTGAAGCTTTCTTT. It codes for CASSQVNRGAEAFF.

The genes are TRBV25-1 and TRBJ2-7; 10 bases line up with TRBD1. Germline V gene data show CDR1 as MGHDK and CDR2 as SYGVNS. The CDR3 contains 15 residues. Trimming removed 4 bases from V and 4 bases from J; junction bases left unmatched: 7. The CDR3 DNA sequence: TGTGCCAGCAGTGGGGGGGGACAGGGGAAGTACGAGCAGTACTTC. Translated: CASSGGGQGKYEQYF.

The rearrangement joins TRBV18 to TRBJ2-4; a weak D match, TRBD2 (6 bases). Near its end, the DNA agrees better with TRBJ2-5, so the J call may be wrong. CDR1 and CDR2 (germline): KGHSH, LQKENI. CDR3 length: 15 amino acids. This chain's CDR3 is CASSLGLGGQETQYF. Here the CDR3 DNA reads TGTGCCAGCTCACTTGGATTGGGGGGACAAGAGACCCAGTACTTC.

This clonotype turned up a few times. The chain links TRBV3-1 to TRBJ2-3; 12 positions match TRBD2. V shed 10 bases and J 5 bases; nucleotides not matched to a gene: 10. Germline values: CDR1 LGHDT, CDR2 YNNKEL (reference sequence). CDR3 length: 15 amino acids. For the CDR3, the DNA is TGTGCCACCGGACTAGCGGGAACCACAATAGATACGCAGTATTTT. It translates to CATGLAGTTIDTQYF.

This chain links TRBV24-1 with TRBJ2-3; D is uncertain. Trimming stripped 5 bases from V and 8 bases from J, with 13 bases between. The length of the CDR3 is 13 residues. CDR1 KGHDR and CDR2 SFDVKD come from the germline V gene. CDR3 loop: CATSAPVYATQYF. The CDR3 DNA follows: TGTGCCACCAGTGCCCCGGTGTATGCTACGCAGTATTTT.

This chain uses TRBV14 with TRBJ2-7; 11 bases match TRBD2. The ends lost 0 bases at V and 0 bases at J; junction bases unmatched: 10. Germline V CDR1 and CDR2: SGHDN, FVKESK. The CDR3 length is 19 residues. The CDR3 sequence is CASSQEKGLAAKSSYEQYF. CDR3 bases: TGTGCCAGCAGCCAAGAAAAGGGACTAGCGGCTAAAAGCTCCTACGAGCAGTACTTC.

The V call is TRBV6-5, the J call TRBJ2-5; TRBD1 matches 8 bases. CDR1 is MNHEY, CDR2 SVGAGI, per germline. Trimming removed 2 bases from V and 1 base from J; junction bases left unmatched: 6. The CDR3 loop spans 16 amino acids. The CDR3: CASSYLPGTGQETQYF. DNA for the CDR3: TGTGCCAGCAGTTACCTCCCCGGGACAGGCCAAGAGACCCAGTACTTC.

The chain couples TRBV7-9 to TRBJ2-7; D possibly corresponds to TRBD2 (5 bases). The end of the DNA fits TRBJ2-5 better, so the J call may be wrong. The CDR3 loop spans 14 amino acids. Per germline, CDR1 SEHNR and CDR2 FQNEAQ (reference sequence). The CDR3 nucleotides read TGTGCCAGCAGCTCCCGTCGGGGACAAGAGACCCAGTACTTC. This encodes CASSSRRGQETQYF.

This clonotype was seen more than once but under ten times. This chain joins TRBV10-3 and TRBJ2-7; 10 bases map to TRBD1. J was trimmed by 6 bases and V by 7 bases; bases with no gene match: 9. The CDR3 has 14 residues. Germline assignment: CDR1 ENHRY and CDR2 SYGVKD. CDR3 amino acids: CAINPGTGVSEQYF. Here the CDR3 DNA reads TGTGCCATCAACCCCGGGACAGGGGTCTCCGAGCAGTACTTC.

In this sample, this clonotype turned up a few times. V usage is TRBV12-3 or TRBV12-4 and J usage is TRBJ2-7, with 7 bases lining up with TRBD2. The CDR3 has 18 residues. V lost 6 bases to trimming and J lost 0 bases; unmatched junction nucleotides: 17. CDR3 sequence (DNA): TGTGCCAGCAGCGGGCTAGGCACCACGGGAGGTAGCTCCTACGAGCAGTACTTC. Encoded protein: CASSGLGTTGGSSYEQYF.

The genes are TRBV6-6 and TRBJ2-5; D not resolved. Per the germline V gene, CDR1 is MNHNY and CDR2 is SVGAGI (reference sequence). The CDR3 runs to 13 residues. V was pared by 5 bases and J by 2 bases, with 9 bases between. The CDR3 nucleotides are TGTGCCAGCAGTCCCCGTCTACAAGAGACCCAGTACTTC. This translates into CASSPRLQETQYF.

This clonotype was found a few times. The genes are TRBV2 and TRBJ2-7, with D perhaps TRBD1 (6 bases). The CDR3 consists of 14 residues. The V end was cut by 4 bases, the J end by 2 bases, with 12 bases between. CDR1 is SNHLY, CDR2 FYNNEI, per germline. The CDR3 sequence: CASSAYRDPYEQYF. The CDR3 DNA reads TGTGCCAGCAGTGCTTACAGGGACCCCTACGAGCAGTACTTC.

On this clonotype itself: Likely a read error: the CDR3 ends without its conserved phenylalanine or tryptophan. The chain has TRBV11-1 and TRBJ2-1; TRBD2 aligns across 10 bases. This CDR3 comprises 17 residues. Germline V gene sequence: CDR1 SGHAT, CDR2 FQDESV (reference sequence). With V trimmed by 3 bases and J by 6 bases, 11 bases remained unmatched. CDR3 residues: CASSFAGLAGDTNEQFC. In DNA, the CDR3 is TGTGCCAGCAGCTTCGCCGGGCTAGCGGGAGACACCAATGAGCAGTTCTGC.

The chain employs TRBV5-6 and TRBJ2-7; 10 bases fit TRBD1. Trimming removed 1 base from V and 1 base from J; junction bases left unmatched: 5. The CDR3 is made up of 16 amino acids. The germline V gene encodes CDR1 SGHDT and CDR2 YYEEEE. Here the CDR3 reads CASSLPGQGKSYEQYF. The CDR3 coding sequence is TGTGCCAGCAGCTTGCCGGGACAGGGGAAATCCTACGAGCAGTACTTC.